Below, 9 T cell receptor beta chains from the same sample are listed, as sequenced in a study of cytomegalovirus exposure and HLA in healthy donors. PCR was performed using 60 Vbeta and 13 Jbeta primers. Profiled with immunoSEQ multiplex PCR; TCRdb holds only in-frame clones, not every one. This sample carries about 170,000 clones, roughly two thirds of them seen once, and the ten largest clones take 4.5% to 5.5%. The source material was PBMCs. Every receptor here comes from a woman aged 18-29 years in good health and CMV-seropositive.

A few counts support this clone. The chain has TRBV9 and TRBJ1-1; tentative D call: TRBD1 (6 bases). The CDR3 is made up of 16 amino acids. V lost 3 bases and J 0 bases, leaving 15 bases between the germline ends. The germline V gene encodes CDR1 SGDLS and CDR2 YYNGEE. The DNA for the CDR3 is TGTGCCAGCAGCGAGGAACAGGGACGCATGAACACTGAAGCTTTCTTT. This encodes CASSEEQGRMNTEAFF.

The chain couples TRBV10-3 to TRBJ1-5; no clear D gene. The CDR3 contains 12 residues. The germline gives CDR1 ENHRY, CDR2 SYGVKD. Trimming took 10 bases from V and 3 from J, leaving 10 bases between them. Here the CDR3 reads CASGIANQPQHF. The CDR3 DNA sequence: TGTGCCAGCGGGATAGCCAATCAGCCCCAGCATTTT.

A few counts support this clone. The CDR3 DNA reads TGTGCCAGCAGCTTAACAACGGGGGGAGGAGCAGATACGCAGTATTTT. Amino acid sequence: CASSLTTGGGADTQYF. The gene calls are TRBV9 and TRBJ2-3, with 7 bases identical to TRBD2. This CDR3 comprises 16 residues. Germline CDR1 SGDLS, CDR2 YYNGEE. With V trimmed by 4 bases and J by 4 bases, 12 bases remained unmatched.

The rearrangement uses TRBV7-9 and TRBJ2-1; 10 bases are a match to TRBD2. With V trimmed by 3 bases and J by 2 bases, 7 bases remained unmatched. Looked up from germline, CDR1 is SEHNR and CDR2 is FQNEAQ (reference sequence). CDR3 length: 17 amino acids. CDR3 sequence (DNA): TGTGCCAGCAGCTTCCCTGAGACTAGCGGGCCCTACAATGAGCAGTTCTTC. Protein product: CASSFPETSGPYNEQFF.

The chain recombines TRBV19 with TRBJ1-5; unclear D gene. V gave up 2 bases and J gave up 7 bases, with 9 bases separating them. Germline V gene sequence: CDR1 LNHDA, CDR2 SQIVND (reference sequence). The CDR3 length is 13 residues. CDR3 sequence reads: CASSIPGKQPQHF. CDR3 in DNA: TGTGCCAGTAGTATACCCGGGAAGCAGCCCCAGCATTTT.

The chain couples TRBV7-9 to TRBJ2-7; 7 bases agree with TRBD2. Matching the DNA end better, TRBJ2-5 makes the J call doubtful. The CDR3 totals 14 residues. Germline-derived CDR1 and CDR2 are SEHNR and FQNEAQ (reference sequence). CDR3 nucleotide sequence: TGTGCCAGCAGCCCCGACTCGGCTAGCGGGACCCAGTACTTC. As protein: CASSPDSASGTQYF.

This clone was seen only once. V usage is TRBV15 and J usage is TRBJ2-7; 11 bases agree with TRBD1. Germline lookup yields CDR1 LNHNV and CDR2 YYDKDF (reference sequence). The ends lost 1 base at V and 5 bases at J; junction bases unmatched: 1. The CDR3 totals 14 residues. The CDR3 loop is CATSRGDRGNEQYF. As DNA, the CDR3 is TGTGCCACCAGCAGAGGGGACAGGGGGAACGAGCAGTACTTC.

The CDR3, as DNA: TGTGCCAGTAGTGCCCGTTGGGGGGTGAGCAATCAGCCCCAGCATTTT. Amino acid sequence: CASSARWGVSNQPQHF. The chain employs TRBV19 and TRBJ1-5, with D perhaps matching TRBD1 (5 bases). CDR1 LNHDA and CDR2 SQIVND come from the germline V gene (reference sequence). The length of the CDR3 is 16 residues. Trimming shortened V by 5 bases and J by 1 base, and 15 bases separated the two germline ends.

The gene calls are TRBV28 and TRBJ1-2; 11 nucleotides line up with TRBD1. V shed 5 bases and J 4 bases; nucleotides not matched to a gene: 6. The CDR3 length is 15 residues. CDR1 is MDHEN, CDR2 SYDVKM, per germline. CDR3 residues: CASSLVGTGGYGYTF. CDR3 sequence (DNA): TGTGCCAGCAGTCTAGTCGGGACAGGGGGCTATGGCTACACCTTC.